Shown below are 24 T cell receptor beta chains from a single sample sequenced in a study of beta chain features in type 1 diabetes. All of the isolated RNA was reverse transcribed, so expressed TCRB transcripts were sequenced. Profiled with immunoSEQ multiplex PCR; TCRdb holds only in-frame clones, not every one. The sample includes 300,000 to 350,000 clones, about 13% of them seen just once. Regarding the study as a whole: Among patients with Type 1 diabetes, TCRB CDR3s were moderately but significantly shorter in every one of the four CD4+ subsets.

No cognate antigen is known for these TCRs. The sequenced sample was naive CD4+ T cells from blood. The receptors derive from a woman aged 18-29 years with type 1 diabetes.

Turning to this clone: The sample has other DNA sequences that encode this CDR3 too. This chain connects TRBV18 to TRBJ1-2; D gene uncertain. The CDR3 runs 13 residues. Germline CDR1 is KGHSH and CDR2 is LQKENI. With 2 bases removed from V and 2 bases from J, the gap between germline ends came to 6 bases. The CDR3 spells CASSPAGNYGYTF. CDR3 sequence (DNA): TGTGCCAGCTCACCAGCGGGGAACTATGGCTACACCTTC.

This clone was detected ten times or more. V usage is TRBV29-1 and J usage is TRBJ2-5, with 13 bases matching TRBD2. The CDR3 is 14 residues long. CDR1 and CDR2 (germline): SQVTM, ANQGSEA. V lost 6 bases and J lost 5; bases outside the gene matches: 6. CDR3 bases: TGCAGCGTAGCGACTAGCGGGAGGCGGGAGACCCAGTACTTC. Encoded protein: CSVATSGRRETQYF.

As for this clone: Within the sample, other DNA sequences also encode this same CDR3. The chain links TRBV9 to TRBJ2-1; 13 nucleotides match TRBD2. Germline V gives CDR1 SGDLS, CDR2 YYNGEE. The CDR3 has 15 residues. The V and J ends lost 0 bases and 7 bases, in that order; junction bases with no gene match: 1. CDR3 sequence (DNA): TGTGCCAGCAGCGTAGGGACTAGCGGGAGTAATGAGCAGTTCTTC. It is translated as CASSVGTSGSNEQFF. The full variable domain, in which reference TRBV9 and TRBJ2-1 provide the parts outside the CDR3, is DSGVTQTPKHLITATGQRVTLRCSPRSGDLSVYWYQQSLDQGLQFLIQYYNGEERAKGNILERFSAQQFPDLHSELNLSSLELGDSALYFCASSVGTSGSNEQFFGPGTRLTVL.

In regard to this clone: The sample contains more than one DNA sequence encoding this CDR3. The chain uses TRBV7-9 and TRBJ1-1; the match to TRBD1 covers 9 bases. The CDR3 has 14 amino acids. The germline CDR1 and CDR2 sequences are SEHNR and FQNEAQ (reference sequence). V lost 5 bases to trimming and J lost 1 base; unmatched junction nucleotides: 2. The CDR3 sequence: CASSPDRGNTEAFF. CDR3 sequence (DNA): TGTGCCAGCAGCCCGGACAGGGGGAACACTGAAGCTTTCTTT.

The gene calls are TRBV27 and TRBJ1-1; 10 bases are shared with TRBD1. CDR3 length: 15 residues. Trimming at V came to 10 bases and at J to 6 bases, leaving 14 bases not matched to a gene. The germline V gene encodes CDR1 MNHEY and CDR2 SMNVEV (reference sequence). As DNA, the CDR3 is TGTGCCACCTGCCCCGGACAGGGGGGGAGGGCTGAAGCTTTCTTT. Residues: CATCPGQGGRAEAFF.

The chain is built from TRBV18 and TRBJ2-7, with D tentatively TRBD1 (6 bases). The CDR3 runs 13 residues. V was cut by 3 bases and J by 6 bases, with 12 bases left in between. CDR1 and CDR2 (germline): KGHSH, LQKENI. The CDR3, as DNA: TGTGCCAGCTCACCGGGGAAAGGGGGCGAGCAGTACGTC. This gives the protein CASSPGKGGEQYV.

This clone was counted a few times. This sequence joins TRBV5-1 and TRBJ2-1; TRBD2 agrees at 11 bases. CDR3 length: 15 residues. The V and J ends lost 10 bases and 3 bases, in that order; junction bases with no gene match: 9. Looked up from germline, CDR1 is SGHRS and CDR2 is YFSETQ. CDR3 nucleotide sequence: TGCGCCTCGGGAGGACTAGCGGGCCTCTACAATGAGCAGTTCTTC. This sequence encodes CASGGLAGLYNEQFF.

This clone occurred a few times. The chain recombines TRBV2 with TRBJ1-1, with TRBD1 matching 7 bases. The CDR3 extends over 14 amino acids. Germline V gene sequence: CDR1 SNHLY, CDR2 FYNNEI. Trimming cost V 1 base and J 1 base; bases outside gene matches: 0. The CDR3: CASSEGQGNTEAFF. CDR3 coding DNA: TGTGCCAGCAGTGAAGGACAGGGGAACACTGAAGCTTTCTTT.

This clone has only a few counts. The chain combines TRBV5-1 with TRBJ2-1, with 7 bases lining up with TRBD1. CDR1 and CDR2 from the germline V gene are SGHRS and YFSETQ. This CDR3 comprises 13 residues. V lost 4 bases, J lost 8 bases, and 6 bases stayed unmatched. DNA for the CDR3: TGCGCCAGCAGCCGGGACAGTATGTATGAGCAGTTCTTC. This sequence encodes CASSRDSMYEQFF.

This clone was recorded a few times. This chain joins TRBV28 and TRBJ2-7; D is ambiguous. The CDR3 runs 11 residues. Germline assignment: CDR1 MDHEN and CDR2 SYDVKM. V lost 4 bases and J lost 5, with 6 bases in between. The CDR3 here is CASSYHNEQYF. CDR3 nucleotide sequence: TGTGCCAGCAGTTACCACAACGAGCAGTACTTC.

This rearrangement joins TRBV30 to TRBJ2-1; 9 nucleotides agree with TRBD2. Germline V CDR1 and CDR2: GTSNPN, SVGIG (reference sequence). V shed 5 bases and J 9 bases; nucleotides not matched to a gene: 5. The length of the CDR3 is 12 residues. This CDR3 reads CAWAGLAGEQFF. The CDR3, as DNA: TGTGCCTGGGCGGGACTAGCAGGTGAGCAGTTCTTC.

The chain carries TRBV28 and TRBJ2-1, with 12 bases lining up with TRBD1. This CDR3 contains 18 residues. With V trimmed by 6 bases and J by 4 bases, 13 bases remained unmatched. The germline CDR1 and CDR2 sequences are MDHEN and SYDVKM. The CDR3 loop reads CASRYLPGQGAHYNEQFF. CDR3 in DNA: TGTGCCAGCAGATATCTACCGGGACAGGGGGCGCATTACAATGAGCAGTTCTTC.

CDR3 DNA sequence: TGTGCCAGCAGACGGGGGACAGGGGCCAACAATGAGCAGTTCTTC. As protein: CASRRGTGANNEQFF. This sequence joins TRBV2 and TRBJ2-1; 10 bases line up with TRBD1. Germline V gene lookup returns CDR1 SNHLY and CDR2 FYNNEI. With 6 bases clipped from V and 5 bases from J, the junction kept 7 bases outside the gene matches. This CDR3 spans 15 amino acids. Full variable domain (outside the CDR3, taken from reference TRBV2 and TRBJ2-1): EPEVTQTPSHQVTQMGQEVILRCVPISNHLYFYWYRQILGQKVEFLVSFYNNEISEKSEIFDDQFSVERPDGSNFTLKIRSTKLEDSAMYFCASRRGTGANNEQFFGPGTRLTVL.

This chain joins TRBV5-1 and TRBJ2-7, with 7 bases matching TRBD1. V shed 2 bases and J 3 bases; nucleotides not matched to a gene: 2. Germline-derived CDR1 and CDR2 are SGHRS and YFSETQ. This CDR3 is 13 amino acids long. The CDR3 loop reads CASSLGQVYEQYF. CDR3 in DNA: TGCGCCAGCAGCTTAGGACAGGTCTACGAGCAGTACTTC.

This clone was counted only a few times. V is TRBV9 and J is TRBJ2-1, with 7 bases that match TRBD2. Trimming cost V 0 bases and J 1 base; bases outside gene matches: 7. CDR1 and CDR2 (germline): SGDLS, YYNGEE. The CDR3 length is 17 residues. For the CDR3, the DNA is TGTGCCAGCAGCGTAGGCGGGGCGGGAGATTCCTACAATGAGCAGTTCTTC. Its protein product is CASSVGGAGDSYNEQFF.

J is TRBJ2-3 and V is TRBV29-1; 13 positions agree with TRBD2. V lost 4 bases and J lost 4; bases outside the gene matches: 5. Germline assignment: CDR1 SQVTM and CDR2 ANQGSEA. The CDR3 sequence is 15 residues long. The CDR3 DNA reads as TGCAGCGTTGTACTAGCGGGAGGGCCTGCAGATACGCAGTATTTT. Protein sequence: CSVVLAGGPADTQYF.

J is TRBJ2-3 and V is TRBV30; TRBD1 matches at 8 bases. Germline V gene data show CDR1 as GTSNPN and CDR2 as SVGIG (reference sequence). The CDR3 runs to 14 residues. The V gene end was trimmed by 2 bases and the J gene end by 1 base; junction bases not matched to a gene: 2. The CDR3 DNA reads TGTGCCTGGAGTACGACAGGGGGCACAGATACGCAGTATTTT. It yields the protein CAWSTTGGTDTQYF.

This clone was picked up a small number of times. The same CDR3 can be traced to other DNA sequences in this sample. The DNA for the CDR3 is TGTGCCAGCTCACCGATGACTAGCGGGAGCACAGATACGCAGTATTTT. This encodes CASSPMTSGSTDTQYF. The chain combines TRBV18 with TRBJ2-3; 10 bases are shared with TRBD2. The CDR3 is 16 amino acids. V was clipped by 3 bases and J by 0 bases; unmatched bases: 3. Germline CDR1 and CDR2: KGHSH and LQKENI.

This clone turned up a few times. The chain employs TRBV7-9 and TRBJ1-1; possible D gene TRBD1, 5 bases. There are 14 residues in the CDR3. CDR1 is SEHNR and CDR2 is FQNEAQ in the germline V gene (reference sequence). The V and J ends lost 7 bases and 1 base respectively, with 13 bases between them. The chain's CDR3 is CASNIGAQNTEAFF. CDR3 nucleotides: TGTGCCAGCAACATAGGGGCTCAGAACACTGAAGCTTTCTTT.

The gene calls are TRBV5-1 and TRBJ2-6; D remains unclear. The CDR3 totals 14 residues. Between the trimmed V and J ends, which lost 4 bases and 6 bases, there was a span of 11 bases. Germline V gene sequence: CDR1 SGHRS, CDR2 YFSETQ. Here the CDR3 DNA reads TGCGCCAGCAGCCAGACCCTAGAGGCCAACGTCCTGACTTTC. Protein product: CASSQTLEANVLTF. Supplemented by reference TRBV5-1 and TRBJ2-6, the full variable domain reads KAGVTQTPRYLIKTRGQQVTLSCSPISGHRSVSWYQQTPGQGLQFLFEYFSETQRNKGNFPGRFSGRQFSNSRSEMNVSTLELGDSALYLCASSQTLEANVLTFGAGSRLTVL.

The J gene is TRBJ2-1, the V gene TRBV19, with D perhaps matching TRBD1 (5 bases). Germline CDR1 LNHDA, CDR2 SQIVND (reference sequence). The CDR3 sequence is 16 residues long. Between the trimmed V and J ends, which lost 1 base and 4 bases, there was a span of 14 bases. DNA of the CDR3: TGTGCCAGTAGTATAGCGGGCAGGGATCCTTACAATGAGCAGTTCTTC. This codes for CASSIAGRDPYNEQFF.

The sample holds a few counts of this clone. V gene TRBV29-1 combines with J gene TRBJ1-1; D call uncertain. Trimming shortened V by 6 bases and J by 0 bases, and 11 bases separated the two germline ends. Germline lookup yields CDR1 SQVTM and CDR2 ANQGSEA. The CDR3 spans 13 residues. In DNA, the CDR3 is TGCAGCGTCCGGCGGGTAGTGAACACTGAAGCTTTCTTT. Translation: CSVRRVVNTEAFF.

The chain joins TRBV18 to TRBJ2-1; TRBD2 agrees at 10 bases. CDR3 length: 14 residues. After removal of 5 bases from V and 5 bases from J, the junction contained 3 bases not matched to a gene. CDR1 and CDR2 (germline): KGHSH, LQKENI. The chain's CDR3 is CASSLSGRDNEQFF. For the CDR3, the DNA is TGTGCCAGCTCATTGAGCGGGAGGGACAATGAGCAGTTCTTC.

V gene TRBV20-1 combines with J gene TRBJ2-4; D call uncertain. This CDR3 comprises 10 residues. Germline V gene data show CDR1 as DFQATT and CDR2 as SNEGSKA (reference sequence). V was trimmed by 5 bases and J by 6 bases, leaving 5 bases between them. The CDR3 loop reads CSAPGNIQYF. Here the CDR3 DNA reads TGCAGTGCTCCCGGAAACATTCAGTACTTC.